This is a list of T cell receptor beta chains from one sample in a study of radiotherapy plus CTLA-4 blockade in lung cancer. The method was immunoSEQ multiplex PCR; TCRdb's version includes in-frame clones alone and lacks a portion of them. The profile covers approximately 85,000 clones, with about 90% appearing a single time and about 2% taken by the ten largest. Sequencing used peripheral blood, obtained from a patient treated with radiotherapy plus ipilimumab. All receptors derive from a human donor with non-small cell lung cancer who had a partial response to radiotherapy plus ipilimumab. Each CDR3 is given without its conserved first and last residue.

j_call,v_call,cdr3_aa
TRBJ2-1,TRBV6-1,ASSGGLVGLSYNEQF
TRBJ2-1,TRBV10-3,AISGTVEQF
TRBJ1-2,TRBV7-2,ASSLGRMGQAPPGEGYT
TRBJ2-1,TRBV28,ASSSSARDRLKREGRNEQF
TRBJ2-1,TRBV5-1,ASSRTGGAYNEQF
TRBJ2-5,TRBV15,ATSYGGRGEETQY
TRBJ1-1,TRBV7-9,ASSLPPGGEAF
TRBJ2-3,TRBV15,ATSREVRAGGRIWDTQY
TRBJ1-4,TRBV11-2,ASSLGQVQLEKLF
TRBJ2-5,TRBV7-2,ASSLVLSREETQY
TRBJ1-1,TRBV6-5,ASRGGQGAATEAF
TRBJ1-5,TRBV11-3,ASSYGQRSNQPQH
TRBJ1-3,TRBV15,ATSRDRRESSGNTIY
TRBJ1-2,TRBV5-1,ASSLVAGGAGYT
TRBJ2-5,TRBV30,AWGGKGLGRETQY
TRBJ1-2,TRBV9,ASSVRDSPSAFYGYT
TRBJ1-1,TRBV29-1,SVYRGWSTEAF
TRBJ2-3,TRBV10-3,AIRTTSGRINTQY
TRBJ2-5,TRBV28,ASSGLAGGETQY
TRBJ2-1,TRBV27,ASSGRAPNEQF
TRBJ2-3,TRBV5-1,ASSLAGEGTQY
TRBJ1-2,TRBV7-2,ASSLAATFYGYT
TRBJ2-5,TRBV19,ASSTISGVETQY
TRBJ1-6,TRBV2,ASSDRNSPLH
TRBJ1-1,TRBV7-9,ASSLVTANTEAF
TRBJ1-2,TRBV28,ASSLAIYGYT
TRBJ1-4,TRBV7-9,ASSLGDREGEKLF
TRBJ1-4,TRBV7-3,ASSLTGQGANEKLF
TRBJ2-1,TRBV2,ASAGLGVEQF
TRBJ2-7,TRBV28,ASLTSGSSREQY
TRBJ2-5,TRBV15,ATSQREGSETQY
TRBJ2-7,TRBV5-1,ASSLEGLAGGPGREQY
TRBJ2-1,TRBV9,ASSVGTRGYNEQF
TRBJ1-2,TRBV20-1,STEKSAGYT
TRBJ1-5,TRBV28,ASRQQDVGNQPQH
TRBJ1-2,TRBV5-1,ASSLTTDGYT
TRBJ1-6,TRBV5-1,ASSLSGPLH
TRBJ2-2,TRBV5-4,ASSGGGTSGSAWTGELF
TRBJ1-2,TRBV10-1,ASSQTRTGRAAGYT
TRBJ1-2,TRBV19,ASRRGSYGYT
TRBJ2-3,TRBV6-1,ASSGLAGEAQY
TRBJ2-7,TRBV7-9,ASSHGTGDEQY
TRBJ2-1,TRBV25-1,ASSELTSGSNEQF
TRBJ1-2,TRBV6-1,ASSEGHSGGYT
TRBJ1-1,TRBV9,ASSPRDRGYTEAF
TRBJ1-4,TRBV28,ASTQGDLNEKLF